The T cell receptor beta chain described here comes from a study of shared clonotypes between healthy human individuals. The CDR3 runs to 13 residues. V was trimmed by 0 bases and J by 8 bases, leaving 8 bases between them. In germline, CDR1 is LNHNV, CDR2 YYDKDF (reference sequence). The naive CD8 subset, CD45RO-negative cells positively selected for CCR7, excluded terminally differentiated effector memory CD45RA+ cells. The protocol was immunoSEQ multiplex PCR, while the TCRdb copy is restricted to in-frame clones and leaves out a portion. The repertoire holds about 680,000 clones, with about 91% as singletons.

This sequence was found in a man younger than 40 in good health. This chain connects TRBV15 to TRBJ2-1, with D possibly being TRBD1 or TRBD2 (5 bases each). What was sequenced was naive CD8+ T cells sorted from blood. CDR3 amino acids: CATSRDMGDEQFF. In DNA, the CDR3 is TGTGCCACCAGCAGAGATATGGGGGATGAGCAGTTCTTC.